The T cell receptor (beta chain) under discussion was sequenced for a study of post-analysis software for immune sequencing data. Unique-molecular-identifier-tagged TCR beta cDNA libraries were used. The yield from roughly 1 to 10 million T cells was around 500,000 cDNA molecules in total. TCRdb fed the PCR reads into MiXCR, producing one record per CDR3 protein. The table has roughly 150,000 distinct CDR3 sequences, around 36% seen once. The study, taken as a whole, reports: Compared with controls, patients showed significantly lower normalized Chao1 diversity.

Notes on this clonotype: The antigen is unknown.

Trimming shortened V by 3 bases and J by 5 bases, and 14 bases separated the two germline ends. This CDR3 region has 15 residues. Germline lookup yields CDR1 LNHNV and CDR2 YYDKDF (reference sequence). The clonotype was recovered from a girl aged 10-17 years with multiple sclerosis. The V call is TRBV15, the J call TRBJ2-1; maybe TRBD2 (6 bases). The sample in question was blood, obtained after autologous hematopoietic stem cell transplantation. CDR3 coding DNA: TGTGCCACCAGCAGGTTAGCGGAAGGTCACAATGAGCAGTTCTTC. Protein product: CATSRLAEGHNEQFF. Full variable domain (missing parts from reference TRBV15 and TRBJ2-1): DAMVIQNPRYQVTQFGKPVTLSCSQTLNHNVMYWYQQKSSQAPKLLFHYYDKDFNNEADTPDNFQSRRPNTSFCFLDIRSPGLGDTAMYLCATSRLAEGHNEQFFGPGTRLTVL.